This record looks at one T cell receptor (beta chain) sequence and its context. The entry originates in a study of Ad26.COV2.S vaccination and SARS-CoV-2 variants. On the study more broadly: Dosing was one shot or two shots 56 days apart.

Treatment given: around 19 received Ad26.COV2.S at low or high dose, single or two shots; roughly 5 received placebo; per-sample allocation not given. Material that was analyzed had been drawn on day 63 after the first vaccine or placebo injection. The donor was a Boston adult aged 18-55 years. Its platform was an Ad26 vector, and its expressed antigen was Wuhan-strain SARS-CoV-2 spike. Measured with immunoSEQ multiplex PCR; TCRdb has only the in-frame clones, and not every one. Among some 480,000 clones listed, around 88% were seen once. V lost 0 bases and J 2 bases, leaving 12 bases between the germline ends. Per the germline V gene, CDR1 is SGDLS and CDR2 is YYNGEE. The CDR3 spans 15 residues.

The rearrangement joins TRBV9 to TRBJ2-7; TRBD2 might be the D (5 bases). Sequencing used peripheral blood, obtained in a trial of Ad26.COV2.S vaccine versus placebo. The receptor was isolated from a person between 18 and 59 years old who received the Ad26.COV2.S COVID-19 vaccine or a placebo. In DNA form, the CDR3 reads TGTGCCAGCAGCGTAGGAGGGAAGGGCGCCTACGAGCAGTACTTC. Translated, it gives CASSVGGKGAYEQYF.